This is a list of T cell receptor beta chains from one sample in a study of cytomegalovirus exposure and HLA in healthy donors. Clones were sequenced by immunoSEQ multiplex PCR, and TCRdb holds only the in-frame ones, with some missing. The data contain about 67,000 clones, roughly 80% of them singletons. Sequenced: PBMCs. These receptors were collected from a man in his 60s in good health and CMV-seropositive. Each CDR3 is given without its conserved first and last residue. The size entry is marked missing in some rows and otherwise reads once, few, many or a size class.

NA	TRBJ2-7	TRBV5-1	ASSTLTGSRTYEQY
NA	TRBJ2-1	TRBV19	ASRVTGASVARF
medium-sized	TRBJ2-1	TRBV27	ASRPGLAREQF
NA	TRBJ2-1	TRBV7-9	ASSPGLTIPEQF
NA	TRBJ2-3	TRBV11-2	ASSFWGRASTDTQY
NA	TRBJ2-5	TRBV7-9	SSSLIGNQETQY
NA	TRBJ2-5	TRBV5-1	ASSLRETQY
NA	TRBJ1-2	TRBV10-2	ASLRDSYGYT
NA	TRBJ1-2	TRBV27	ASSPVTGFGYT
NA	TRBJ2-7	TRBV11-3	ASSKGRDSTYEQY
once	TRBJ2-1	TRBV13	ASSRLREQF
NA	TRBJ1-3	TRBV6-5	ASRHRDREHTIY
few	TRBJ2-7	TRBV5-5	ASSTGLEGEQY
few	TRBJ1-1	TRBV4-1	ASSQAARGVTEAF
NA	TRBJ1-1	TRBV5-6	ASSSDIDGTEAF
NA	TRBJ2-7	TRBV6-5	ASSYFGTGGAYEQY
few	TRBJ2-4	TRBV2	ASSGGQGAGGMSKNIQY
NA	TRBJ2-3	TRBV19	ASSWTGRVAQY
once	TRBJ1-1	TRBV4-1	ASSQGSYTEAF
NA	TRBJ2-7	TRBV27	ASSSLPTYEQY
NA	TRBJ2-7	TRBV14	ASSPGGATGEQY
NA	TRBJ2-7	TRBV5-4	ASSLEQGYEQY
NA	TRBJ2-7	TRBV10-3	AISVPPGTGYYEQY
NA	TRBJ2-2	TRBV11-1	ASSLARNTGELF
NA	TRBJ1-1	TRBV4-1	ASSQGGAETEAF
NA	TRBJ1-3	TRBV7-6	ASSLGDSGNTIY
once	TRBJ2-7	TRBV27	ASSFRQGRYEQY
NA	TRBJ2-1	TRBV29-1	SGGQGGNEQF
NA	TRBJ1-2	TRBV6-5	ASSSPTGGGYT
NA	TRBJ1-6	TRBV21-1	ASSKVHPLLNSPLH
few	TRBJ2-3	TRBV11-2	ASSELTQY
once	TRBJ1-2	TRBV6-4	ASSRFPGQGNGYT
NA	TRBJ2-7	TRBV13	ASSYYETGTGESEQY
NA	TRBJ2-1	TRBV18	ASSPDLLSGGNEQF
NA	TRBJ1-2	TRBV5-6	ASSLAGVGT
NA	TRBJ2-2	TRBV27	ASSLQGRSTGELF
NA	TRBJ1-1	TRBV7-9	ASSLAGNTEAF
NA	TRBJ1-4	TRBV7-9	ASSSGDVAKLF
NA	TRBJ2-7	TRBV6-5	ASNKAGGRYEQY
NA	TRBJ1-4	TRBV11-2	ASSSRDGEKLF
few	TRBJ1-6	TRBV19	ASSMAFSLNSPLH